The rows below give T cell receptor beta chains drawn from one sample of a study of T cell clusters in autoimmune cytopenias. TCRdb reprocessed the multiplex PCR reads and stores each CDR3 protein as one record, lacking DNA. In all, the sample yields a few thousand distinct CDR3 sequences. These data are also associated with another study on T cell repertoires in aging, cancer and after chemotherapy.

The sample comprised peripheral blood. These receptors came from a human donor in good health. Each CDR3 is given with its conserved first and last residue. Size tells how often a clone was seen (once, few, many) or the class of an expanded clone, and some rows leave it out.

>TRBJ2-3|NA|TRBV18
CASSPWSGATTFDTQYF
>TRBJ1-1|medium-sized|TRBV29-1
CSALDGGAGGEAFF
>TRBJ1-2|medium-sized|TRBV19
CASNGQPYGYTF
>TRBJ2-3|medium-sized|TRBV6-5
CASSYSRLAGDTDTQYF
>TRBJ2-1|NA|TRBV12-3/TRBV12-4
CASSFPRVSYNEQFF
>TRBJ2-1|medium-sized|TRBV11-3
CASSRGGDILGNEQFF
>TRBJ2-3|medium-sized|TRBV11-3
CASSIQGGVPDTQYF
>TRBJ2-3|NA|TRBV24-1
CATSGVSDTQYF
>TRBJ1-1|medium-sized|TRBV15
CATSRRGDRMNTEAFF
>TRBJ2-1|medium-sized|TRBV6-1
CASSEDRSSYNEQFF
>TRBJ1-1|medium-sized|TRBV29-1
CSVVRVANTEAFF
>TRBJ1-2|medium-sized|TRBV27
CATGRAVSNYGYTF
>TRBJ2-7|medium-sized|TRBV5-6
CASSLPGGGSEQYF
>TRBJ1-2|NA|TRBV19
CASTTDYGYTF
>TRBJ1-3|medium-sized|TRBV6-1
CASTEWQASGNTIYF
>TRBJ1-1|NA|TRBV5-6
CASTRGLGTEAFF
>TRBJ2-1|NA|TRBV6-4
CASRGTSRNNEQFF
>TRBJ1-2|large|TRBV29-1
CSVDPPGFPNGYTF
>TRBJ1-2|NA|TRBV12-3/TRBV12-4
CASSFPGYYGYTF
>TRBJ1-5|NA|TRBV7-6
CASSLGQGNQPQHF
>TRBJ2-7|medium-sized|TRBV6-6
CASSYSGTSSGGYEQYF
>TRBJ2-2|NA|TRBV5-6
CASSQTRWREGYTGELFF
>TRBJ2-5|medium-sized|TRBV11-3
CASSPRGQDQETQYF
>TRBJ1-1|NA|TRBV11-3
CASSLGRGEMNTEAFF
>TRBJ2-7|NA|TRBV10-3
CAIARGESTGPSYEQYF
>TRBJ2-1|NA|TRBV20-1
CSATRLAGYNEQFF
>TRBJ2-4|NA|TRBV7-2
CASSLPQGLGANEQYF
>TRBJ1-1|NA|TRBV5-5
CASSLVVRTGATEAFF
>TRBJ1-5|medium-sized|TRBV19
CASSVRDRMYSNQPQHF
>TRBJ2-3|NA|TRBV11-3
CASSFITLRASTDTQYF
>TRBJ2-3|medium-sized|TRBV6-5
CASSYFGTSTDTQYF
>TRBJ1-1|medium-sized|TRBV19
CASSMDRVNTEAFF
>TRBJ2-3|NA|TRBV6-5
CASSKGWGAPNEQYF
>TRBJ2-2|NA|TRBV13
CASRLSWTGSNTGELFF
>TRBJ1-2|medium-sized|TRBV30
CAWSSPTGGAGYTF
>TRBJ1-2|medium-sized|TRBV19
CASRQTGTGRTYTF
>TRBJ2-7|NA|TRBV6-5
CASSPLTTGNSYEQYF
>TRBJ1-2|NA|TRBV18
CASSPGTGGAYGYTF
>TRBJ2-5|NA|TRBV27
CASSLLAGGFKGEQYF
>TRBJ2-7|medium-sized|TRBV27
CASSRGGYEQYF
>TRBJ2-3|medium-sized|TRBV5-6
CASSLLAGGSTDTQYF
>TRBJ2-1|NA|TRBV20-1
CSARLAGGPGDEQFF
>TRBJ2-1|medium-sized|TRBV6-1
CASRYWDRNNEQFF
>TRBJ1-5|medium-sized|TRBV5-6
CASSASQGIRQPQHF
>TRBJ1-2|NA|TRBV6-2/TRBV6-3
CASCPLTWSGAFYGYTF
>TRBJ1-1|NA|TRBV11-3
CASSLRWNTEAFF
>TRBJ2-5|NA|TRBV20-1
CSVRPGTSGQETQYF
>TRBJ1-1|NA|TRBV6-6
CASSYLPGQNTEAFF
>TRBJ1-1|medium-sized|TRBV30
CAWAEQPNTEAFF
>TRBJ2-7|medium-sized|TRBV30
CAWRTGGSYEQYF
>TRBJ2-1|medium-sized|TRBV27
CASSAHNEQFF
>TRBJ2-5|NA|TRBV7-6
CASSSPLLETQYF
>TRBJ2-2|NA|TRBV12-3/TRBV12-4
CASSLRAGGNTGELFF
>TRBJ2-1|NA|TRBV6-5
CASRKDRGSYERYF
>TRBJ2-1|medium-sized|TRBV30
CAWSILAGGPTEQFF
>TRBJ2-1|NA|TRBV7-9
CASRRESSYNEQFF
>TRBJ2-1|medium-sized|TRBV6-1
CASTRYNEQFF
>TRBJ2-6|medium-sized|TRBV19
CASRHDRWSSGANVLTF
>TRBJ1-3|medium-sized|TRBV6-5
CASSYDRTGGNTIYF
>TRBJ1-1|NA|TRBV4-2
CASSQGQWQEAFF